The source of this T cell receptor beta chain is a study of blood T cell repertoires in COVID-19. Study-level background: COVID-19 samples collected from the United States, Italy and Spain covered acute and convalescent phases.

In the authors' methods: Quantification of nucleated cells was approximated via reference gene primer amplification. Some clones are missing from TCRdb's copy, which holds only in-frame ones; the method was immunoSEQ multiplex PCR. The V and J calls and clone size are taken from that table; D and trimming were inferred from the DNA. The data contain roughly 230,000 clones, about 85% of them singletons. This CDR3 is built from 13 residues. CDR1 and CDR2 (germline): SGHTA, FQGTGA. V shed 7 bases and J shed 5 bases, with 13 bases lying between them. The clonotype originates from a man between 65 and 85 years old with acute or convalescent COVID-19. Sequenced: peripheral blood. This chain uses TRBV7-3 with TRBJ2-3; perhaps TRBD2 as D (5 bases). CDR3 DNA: TGTGCCAGCACTTCCGGGGAGAGAGATACGCAGTATTTT. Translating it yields CASTSGERDTQYF.